These 10 T cell receptor beta chains were all obtained from the same sample, sequenced in a study of response to subunit inactivated influenza vaccine. TCRdb re-called the RT-PCR reads with MiXCR, one entry per CDR3 protein. The sample has 610,000 or so distinct CDR3 sequences; less than 15% are singletons. The specimen was PBMCs from blood, collected about 13 days after vaccination. The receptors shown here come from a man aged 50 to 59 who received an inactivated influenza vaccine.

In this sample, this clonotype turned up a few times. The gene calls are TRBV24-1 and TRBJ1-1; the D gene is possibly TRBD1 (5 bases). Trimming removed 5 bases from V and 0 bases from J, with 12 bases in between. The CDR3 extends over 15 amino acids. CDR1 KGHDR and CDR2 SFDVKD come from the germline V gene. The CDR3 here is CATSAPTDMNTEAFF. The DNA of the CDR3 is TGTGCCACCAGTGCTCCGACAGACATGAACACTGAAGCTTTCTTT.

J is TRBJ2-3 and V is TRBV9; no definite D call. CDR3 length: 15 residues. Trimming removed 0 bases from V and 2 bases from J, with 10 bases in between. CDR1 is SGDLS and CDR2 is YYNGEE in the germline V gene. CDR3 loop: CASSVDGFPTDTQYF. CDR3 nucleotides: TGTGCCAGCAGCGTAGACGGGTTTCCCACAGATACGCAGTATTTT.

V and J are TRBV7-9 and TRBJ2-7; D unclear. V was clipped by 4 bases and J by 0 bases, with 13 bases between them. Germline V gene data show CDR1 as SEHNR and CDR2 as FQNEAQ (reference sequence). The CDR3 has 15 amino acids. As DNA, the CDR3 is TGTGCCAGCAGCTCCTGGAGTGCAAACTCCTACGAGCAGTACTTC. This encodes CASSSWSANSYEQYF.

The gene calls are TRBV5-1 and TRBJ2-1; 9 bases agree with TRBD1. Trimming took 4 bases from V and 6 from J; bases not matched to a gene: 8. Germline V gives CDR1 SGHRS, CDR2 YFSETQ. This CDR3 comprises 15 residues. CDR3 nucleotide sequence: TGCGCCAGCAGCCAGGGACAGGGTTCCATCAATGAGCAGTTCTTC. Translating it yields CASSQGQGSINEQFF.

The chain is built from TRBV5-5 and TRBJ2-2; D gene ambiguous. CDR3 length equals 16 residues. Germline V CDR1 and CDR2: SGHKS, YYEKEE (reference sequence). V lost 3 bases and J lost 0, with 12 bases in between. CDR3 bases: TGTGCCAGCAGCTACTTAGCTCGGGCGAACACCGGGGAGCTGTTTTTT. Amino acid sequence: CASSYLARANTGELFF.

CDR3 sequence: CASSIMAGGPWETQYF. CDR3 coding DNA: TGTGCCAGCAGTATAATGGCGGGAGGGCCTTGGGAGACCCAGTACTTC. The J gene is TRBJ2-5, the V gene TRBV27; 9 bases are shared with TRBD2. J was trimmed by 5 bases and V by 5 bases; bases with no gene match: 12. The CDR3 is made up of 16 amino acids. Germline V gives CDR1 MNHEY, CDR2 SMNVEV (reference sequence).

V is TRBV5-1 and J is TRBJ2-1; D possibly corresponds to TRBD1 (6 bases). The CDR3 totals 16 residues. V lost 4 bases, J lost 7 bases, and 21 bases lay in between. CDR1 and CDR2 from the germline V gene are SGHRS and YFSETQ. The chain's CDR3 is CASSPGSGWGHNEQFF. CDR3 nucleotide sequence: TGCGCCAGCAGCCCGGGGTCCGGGTGGGGACATAATGAGCAGTTCTTC.

This clonotype has more than one count but fewer than ten. The V gene is TRBV20-1, the J gene TRBJ1-5; 7 bases are a match to TRBD1. The J segment lost 0 bases and the V segment lost 4 bases, leaving 6 bases of the junction unmatched. The CDR3 length is 15 residues. Germline CDR1 and CDR2: DFQATT and SNEGSKA (reference sequence). The CDR3 sequence: CSAKQGIYSNQPQHF. The CDR3 region has the DNA TGCAGTGCTAAACAGGGGATTTATAGCAATCAGCCCCAGCATTTT.

The table lists this clonotype with a few counts. This chain joins TRBV10-3 and TRBJ2-7; 7 bases map to TRBD1. Unmatched junction bases numbered 12, after V lost 0 bases and J lost 7 bases. This CDR3 contains 16 residues. CDR1 is ENHRY and CDR2 is SYGVKD in the germline V gene. The CDR3 region is CAISESGTAGSYEQYF. As DNA, the CDR3 is TGTGCCATCAGTGAGTCGGGGACAGCTGGCAGTTATGAGCAGTACTTC.

The J gene is TRBJ2-3, the V gene TRBV24-1, with 10 bases lining up with TRBD1. J lost 3 bases, V lost 2 bases, and 7 bases had no gene match. The CDR3 contains 17 residues. CDR1 is KGHDR, CDR2 SFDVKD, per germline. The CDR3 loop reads CATSDWGTGDLTDTQYF. The CDR3 DNA is TGTGCCACCAGTGATTGGGGGACAGGGGATTTAACAGATACGCAGTATTTT.